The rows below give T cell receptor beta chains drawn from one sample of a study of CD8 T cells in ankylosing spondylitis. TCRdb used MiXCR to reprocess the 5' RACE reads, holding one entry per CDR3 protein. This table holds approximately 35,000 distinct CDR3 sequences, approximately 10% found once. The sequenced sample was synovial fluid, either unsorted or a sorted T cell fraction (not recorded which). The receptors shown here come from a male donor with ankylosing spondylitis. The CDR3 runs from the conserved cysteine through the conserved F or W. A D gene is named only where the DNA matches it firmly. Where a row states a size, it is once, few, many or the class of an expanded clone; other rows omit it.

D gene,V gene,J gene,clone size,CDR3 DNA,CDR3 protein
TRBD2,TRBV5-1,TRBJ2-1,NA,TGCGCCAGCAGCACTAGCGATAAGCAGTTCTTC,CASSTSDKQFF
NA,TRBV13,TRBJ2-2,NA,TGTGCCAGCAGCCAAGGCGCCGGGGAGCTGTTTTTT,CASSQGAGELFF
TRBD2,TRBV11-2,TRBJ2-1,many,TGTGCCAGCTGGGGGGGGTCTGAGCAGTTCTTC,CASWGGSEQFF
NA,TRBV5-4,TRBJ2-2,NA,TGTGCCAGCAGCTTGTTACCCCCTTTAAAGGGCACCGGGGAGCTGTTTTTT,CASSLLPPLKGTGELFF
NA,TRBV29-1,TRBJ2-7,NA,TGCAGCGTTGAAGATAACCAGGGAACCTACGAGCAGTACTTC,CSVEDNQGTYEQYF
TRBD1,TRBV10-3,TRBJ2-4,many,TGTGCCATCAGTGACCGGGACAGGGACGGCATTCAGTACTTC,CAISDRDRDGIQYF
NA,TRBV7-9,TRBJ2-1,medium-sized,TGTGCCAGCAGCCCCTTGTACAATGAGCAGTTCTTC,CASSPLYNEQFF
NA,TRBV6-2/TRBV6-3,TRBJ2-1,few,TGTGCCAGCAGTTACTCGTTCGGGGGTTTGGATGAGCAGTTCTTC,CASSYSFGGLDEQFF
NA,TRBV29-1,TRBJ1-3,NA,TGCAGCGTTATACAGGTCTCTGGAAACACCATATATTTT,CSVIQVSGNTIYF
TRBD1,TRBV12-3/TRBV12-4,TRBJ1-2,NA,TGTGCCAGCAGTTCGGACAGGGTAGGCGGCTACACCTTC,CASSSDRVGGYTF
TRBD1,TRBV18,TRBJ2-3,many,TGTGCCAGCTCACCACCGATCACAGGGGAATATACGGAGCACTACACAGATACGCAGTATTTT,CASSPPITGEYTEHYTDTQYF
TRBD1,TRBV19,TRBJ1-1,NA,TGTGCCAGTAGCAAAACAGGGGTGAACACTGAAGCTTTCTTT,CASSKTGVNTEAFF
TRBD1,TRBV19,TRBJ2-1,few,TGTGCCAGTACCGAGACAGGGCCTAATGAGCAGTTCTTC,CASTETGPNEQFF
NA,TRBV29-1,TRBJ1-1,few,TGCAGCGGGATCGGGGCGATGAACACTGAAGCTTTCTTT,CSGIGAMNTEAFF
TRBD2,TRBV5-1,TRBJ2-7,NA,TGCGCCAGCAGCGGGGGGCTAGCGGGAGGCTCCTACGAGCAGTACTTC,CASSGGLAGGSYEQYF
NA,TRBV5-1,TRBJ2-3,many,TGCGCCAGCAGCTTGGAAAGGAGCACAGATACGCAGTATTTT,CASSLERSTDTQYF
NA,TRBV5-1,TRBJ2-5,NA,TGCGCCAGCACCAACGGAGGGACCCAGTACTTC,CASTNGGTQYF
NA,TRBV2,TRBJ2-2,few,TGTGCCAGCACGACAGGTTCTAACACCGGGGAGCTGTTTTTT,CASTTGSNTGELFF
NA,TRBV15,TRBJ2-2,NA,TGTGCCACCAGCAGAGGCATCTCCGGGGGCTCGAACACCGGGGAGCTGTTTTTT,CATSRGISGGSNTGELFF
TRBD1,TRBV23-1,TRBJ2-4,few,TGCGCCAGCAGTCAATCAGGCAGGGGGCCTGATGGAGCCAAAAACATTCAGTACTTC,CASSQSGRGPDGAKNIQYF
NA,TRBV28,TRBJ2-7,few,TGTGCCAGCAGACAGGACGCGGGACGGCCTTACTACGAGCAGTACTTC,CASRQDAGRPYYEQYF
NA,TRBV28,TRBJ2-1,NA,TGTGCCAGCAGTTTTTCAGGGCTCGGTGAGCAGTTCTTC,CASSFSGLGEQFF
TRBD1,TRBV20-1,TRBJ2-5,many,TGCAGTGCTAACACCGGGACAGGTTGGAAGACCCAGTACTTC,CSANTGTGWKTQYF
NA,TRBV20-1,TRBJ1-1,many,TGCAGTGCTAGGAGGACAAACACTGAAGCTTTCTTT,CSARRTNTEAFF
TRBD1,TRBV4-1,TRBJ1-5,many,TGCGCCAGCAGCCTACGGGGACAGAATCAGCCCCAGCATTTT,CASSLRGQNQPQHF
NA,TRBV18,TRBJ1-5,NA,TGTGCCAGCAGTATCGACGGAGAAAATCAGCCCCAGCATTTT,CASSIDGENQPQHF
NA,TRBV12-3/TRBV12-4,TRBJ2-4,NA,TGTGCCAGCAGTTATCGCCGCAAAAACATTCAGTACTTC,CASSYRRKNIQYF
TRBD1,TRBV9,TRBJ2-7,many,TGTGCCAGCAGCGACCAGACAGGGAGCTACGAGCAGTACTTC,CASSDQTGSYEQYF